Sequencing of this T cell receptor (beta chain) was carried out in a study of cytomegalovirus exposure and HLA in healthy donors. The overall study: Later, an analysis reported that the approximately 120 validation repertoires had used the same platform as the roughly 680 first-cohort repertoires. Study-level results: Cytomegalovirus status was reportedly diagnosed by the classifier with high sensitivity and specificity. The study found most TCR sequences rare, yet found some public TCRs in many donors. It was 160 or so TCR beta chains that were listed as cytomegalovirus-associated.

Concerning this clone: Antigen specificity is unknown.

TCRdb's copy holds only in-frame clones and misses some; the assay was immunoSEQ multiplex PCR. The sample lists about 170,000 clones; 86% were seen once. Germline values: CDR1 SGHVS, CDR2 FQNEAQ. The CDR3 extends over 19 amino acids. V was trimmed by 1 base and J by 2 bases, leaving 22 bases between them. The clonotype was recovered from a woman aged 18-29 years in good health and CMV-seronegative. J is TRBJ2-3 and V is TRBV7-8; a weak D match, TRBD1 (6 bases). Sequencing used PBMCs. The CDR3 DNA reads as TGTGCCAGCAGCTTAGTGGGGGCCTTAGGGGTAACCAACACAGATACGCAGTATTTT. Encoded protein: CASSLVGALGVTNTDTQYF.